This TCR beta chain was sequenced during a study of control samples from healthy donors and cancer patients. This clone was recorded once. Sequenced by immunoSEQ multiplex PCR; TCRdb stores in-frame clones only, minus some. Of about 140,000 clones detected, roughly nine tenths appear once; the ten largest clones hold under 9%. Trimming took 4 bases from V and 0 from J, leaving 7 bases between them. Germline lookup yields CDR1 SGHNT and CDR2 YYREEE (reference sequence). The CDR3 runs 13 residues. The receptor was derived from a man in his late teens or twenties in good health. This rearrangement joins TRBV5-4 to TRBJ2-5, with D unresolved. Specimen: blood. The CDR3, as DNA: TGTGCCAGCAGCGGCCGGGACCAAGAGACCCAGTACTTC. This codes for CASSGRDQETQYF. Full variable domain (missing parts from reference TRBV5-4 and TRBJ2-5): ETGVTQSPTHLIKTRGQQVTLRCSSQSGHNTVSWYQQALGQGPQFIFQYYREEENGRGNFPPRFSGLQFPNYSSELNVNALELDDSALYLCASSGRDQETQYFGPGTRLLVL.